This paragraph covers one T cell receptor beta chain sequence. The antigen remains unidentified. The data originate from a study of Graves' ophthalmopathy and Graves' hyperthyroidism. Germline CDR1 is SQVTM and CDR2 is ANQGSEA. The CDR3 is made up of 15 amino acids. V was trimmed by 4 bases and J by 5 bases, leaving 20 bases between them. Study-level findings and limits: Between ophthalmopathy and stable hyperthyroidism, a 13-signature model drew a separation with around 88% sensitivity and around 80% specificity. Most thyroid clonotypes expanded beyond 0.001 frequency were also found in blood. For predicting ophthalmopathy progression, the model had roughly 70% sensitivity and nearly 75% specificity.

The sequenced template was RNA, covering the TCR beta CDR3 region. After a first-round RT-PCR with HTBI primers, a second-round multiplex PCR was run. Using its own MiXCR run on the multiplex PCR reads, TCRdb lists one record per CDR3 protein. The sample lists more than 1,000,000 distinct CDR3 sequences; 35% to 40% were seen once. The sequence was obtained from an adult man with Graves' hyperthyroidism. V usage is TRBV29-1 and J usage is TRBJ1-2; D perhaps matches TRBD1 (6 bases). The sample comprised peripheral blood or thyroid tissue (not recorded which). The CDR3 sequence is CSVVGGADDLYGYTF. CDR3 DNA: TGCAGCGTTGTCGGGGGGGCGGACGATTTGTATGGCTACACCTTC.